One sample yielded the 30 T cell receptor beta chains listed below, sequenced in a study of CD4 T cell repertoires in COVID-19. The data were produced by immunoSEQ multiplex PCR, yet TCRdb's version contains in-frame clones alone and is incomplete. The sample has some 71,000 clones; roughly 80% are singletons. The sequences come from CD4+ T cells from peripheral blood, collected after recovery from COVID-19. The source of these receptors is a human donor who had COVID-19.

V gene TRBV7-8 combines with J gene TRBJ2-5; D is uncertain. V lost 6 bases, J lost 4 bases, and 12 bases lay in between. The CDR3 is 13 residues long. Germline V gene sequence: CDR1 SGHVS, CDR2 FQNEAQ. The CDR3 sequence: CASSYQPPETQYF. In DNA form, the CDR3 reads TGTGCCAGCAGTTACCAGCCGCCAGAGACCCAGTACTTC.

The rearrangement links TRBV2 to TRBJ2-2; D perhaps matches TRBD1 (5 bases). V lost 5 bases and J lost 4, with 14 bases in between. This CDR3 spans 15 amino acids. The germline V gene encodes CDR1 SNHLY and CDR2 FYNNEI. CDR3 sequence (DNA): TGTGCCAGCAGTCGCCAGGGCTCTGCCACCGGGGAGCTGTTTTTT. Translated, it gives CASSRQGSATGELFF.

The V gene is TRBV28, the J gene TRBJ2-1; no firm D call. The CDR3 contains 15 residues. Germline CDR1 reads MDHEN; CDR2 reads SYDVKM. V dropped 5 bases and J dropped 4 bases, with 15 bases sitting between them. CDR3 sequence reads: CASSNRVSMYNEQFF. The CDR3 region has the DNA TGTGCCAGCAGTAATCGTGTAAGCATGTACAATGAGCAGTTCTTC.

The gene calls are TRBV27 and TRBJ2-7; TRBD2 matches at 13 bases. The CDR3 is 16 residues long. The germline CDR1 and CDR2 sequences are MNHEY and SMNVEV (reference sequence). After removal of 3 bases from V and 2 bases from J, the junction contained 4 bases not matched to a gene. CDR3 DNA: TGTGCCAGCAGTTTGGTACTAGCGGGAGGGCCCTACGAGCAGTACTTC. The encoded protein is CASSLVLAGGPYEQYF.

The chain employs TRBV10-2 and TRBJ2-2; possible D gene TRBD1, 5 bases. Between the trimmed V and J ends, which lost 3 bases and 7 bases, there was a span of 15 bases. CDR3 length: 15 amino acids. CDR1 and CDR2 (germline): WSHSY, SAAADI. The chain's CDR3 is CASSDVAGMVGELFF. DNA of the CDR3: TGCGCCAGCAGTGATGTCGCAGGGATGGTCGGGGAGCTGTTTTTT.

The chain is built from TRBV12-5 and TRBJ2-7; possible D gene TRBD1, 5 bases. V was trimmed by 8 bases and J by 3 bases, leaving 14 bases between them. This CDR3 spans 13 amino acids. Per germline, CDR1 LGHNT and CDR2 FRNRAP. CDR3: CASRGGGLYEQYF. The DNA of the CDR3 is TGTGCTAGTAGGGGCGGCGGCCTCTACGAGCAGTACTTC.

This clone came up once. The CDR3 DNA reads TGCAGCGTTACGGCAGGAGATGGCTACACCTTC. Translating gives CSVTAGDGYTF. The genes are TRBV29-1 and TRBJ1-2; D unclear. The CDR3 extends over 11 amino acids. The V gene lost 5 bases and the J gene lost 6 bases, with 10 bases spanning the gap. Germline V gene data show CDR1 as SQVTM and CDR2 as ANQGSEA.

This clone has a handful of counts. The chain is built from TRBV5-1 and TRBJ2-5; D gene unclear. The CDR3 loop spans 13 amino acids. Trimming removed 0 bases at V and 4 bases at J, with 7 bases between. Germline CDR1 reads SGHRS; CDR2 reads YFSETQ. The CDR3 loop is CASSLARRETQYF. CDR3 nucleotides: TGCGCCAGCAGCTTGGCCAGAAGAGAGACCCAGTACTTC.

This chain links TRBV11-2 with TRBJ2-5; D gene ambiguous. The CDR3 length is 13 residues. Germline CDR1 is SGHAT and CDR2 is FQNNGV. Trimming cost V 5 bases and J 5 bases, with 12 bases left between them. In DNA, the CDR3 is TGTGCCAGCAGCGCATGGGTGGGCGAGACCCAGTACTTC. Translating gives CASSAWVGETQYF.

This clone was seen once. CDR3 region: CASQAGGQETQYF. The CDR3 DNA is TGCGCCAGCCAGGCGGGGGGGCAAGAGACCCAGTACTTC. V usage is TRBV5-1 and J usage is TRBJ2-5; 9 nucleotides agree with TRBD2. This CDR3 region has 13 residues. The V and J ends lost 7 bases and 2 bases, in that order; junction bases with no gene match: 3. Germline V gives CDR1 SGHRS, CDR2 YFSETQ. Filled out from reference TRBV5-1 and TRBJ2-5, the complete variable domain reads KAGVTQTPRYLIKTRGQQVTLSCSPISGHRSVSWYQQTPGQGLQFLFEYFSETQRNKGNFPGRFSGRQFSNSRSEMNVSTLELGDSALYLCASQAGGQETQYFGPGTRLLVL.

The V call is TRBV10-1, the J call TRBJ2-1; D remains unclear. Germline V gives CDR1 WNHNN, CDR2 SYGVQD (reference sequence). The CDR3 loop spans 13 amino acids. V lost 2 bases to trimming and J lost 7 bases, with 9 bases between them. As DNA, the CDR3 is TGCGCCAGCAGTGAGAGTTACGGGAATGAGCAGTTCTTC. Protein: CASSESYGNEQFF.

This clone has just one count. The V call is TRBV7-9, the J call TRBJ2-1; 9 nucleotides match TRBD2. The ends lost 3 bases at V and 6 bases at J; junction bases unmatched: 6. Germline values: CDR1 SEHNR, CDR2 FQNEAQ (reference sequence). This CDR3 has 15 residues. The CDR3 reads CASSFGGGAPNEQFF. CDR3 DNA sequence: TGTGCCAGCAGCTTCGGCGGGGGGGCCCCCAATGAGCAGTTCTTC.

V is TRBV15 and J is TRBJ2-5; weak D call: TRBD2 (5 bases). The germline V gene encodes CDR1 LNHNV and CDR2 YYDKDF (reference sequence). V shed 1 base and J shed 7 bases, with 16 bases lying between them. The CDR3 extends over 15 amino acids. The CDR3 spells CATSRGQEPRGTQYF. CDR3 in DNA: TGTGCCACCAGCAGAGGGCAGGAACCTCGGGGGACCCAGTACTTC.

The chain's CDR3 is CASSGTSPTQETQYF. Here the CDR3 DNA reads TGCGCCAGCAGCGGGACTAGCCCCACCCAAGAGACCCAGTACTTC. The rearrangement joins TRBV5-1 to TRBJ2-5; 9 bases fit TRBD2. Germline loops: CDR1 SGHRS, CDR2 YFSETQ. V shed 4 bases and J 1 base; nucleotides not matched to a gene: 5. CDR3 length: 15 residues.

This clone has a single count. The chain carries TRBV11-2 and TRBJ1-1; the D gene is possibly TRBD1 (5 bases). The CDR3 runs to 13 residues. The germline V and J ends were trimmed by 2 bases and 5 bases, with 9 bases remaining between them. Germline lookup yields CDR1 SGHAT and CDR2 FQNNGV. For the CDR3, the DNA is TGTGCCAGCAGCTTATTAGGGGATACTGAAGCTTTCTTT. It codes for CASSLLGDTEAFF.

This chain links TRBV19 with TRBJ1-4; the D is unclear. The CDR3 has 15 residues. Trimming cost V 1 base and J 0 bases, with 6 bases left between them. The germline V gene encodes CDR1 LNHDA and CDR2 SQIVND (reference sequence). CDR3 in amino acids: CASSIGGSTNEKLFF. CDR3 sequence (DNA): TGTGCCAGTAGTATAGGAGGATCAACTAATGAAAAACTGTTTTTT. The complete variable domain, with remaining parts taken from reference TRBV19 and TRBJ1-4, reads DGGITQSPKYLFRKEGQNVTLSCEQNLNHDAMYWYRQDPGQGLRLIYYSQIVNDFQKGDIAEGYSVSREKKESFPLTVTSAQKNPTAFYLCASSIGGSTNEKLFFGSGTQLSVL.

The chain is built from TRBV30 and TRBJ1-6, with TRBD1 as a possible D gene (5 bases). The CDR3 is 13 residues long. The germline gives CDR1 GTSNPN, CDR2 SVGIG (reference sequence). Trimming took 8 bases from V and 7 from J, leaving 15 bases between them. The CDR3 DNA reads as TGTGCCCGCGGAGGACAAAAAAATTCACCCCTCCACTTT. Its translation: CARGGQKNSPLHF.

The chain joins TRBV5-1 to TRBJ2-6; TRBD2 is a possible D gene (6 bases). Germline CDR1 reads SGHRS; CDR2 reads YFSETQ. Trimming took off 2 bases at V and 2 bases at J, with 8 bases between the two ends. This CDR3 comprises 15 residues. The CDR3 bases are TGCGCCAGCAGCTTCGGGGGTGCTGGGGCCAACGTCCTGACTTTC. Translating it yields CASSFGGAGANVLTF.

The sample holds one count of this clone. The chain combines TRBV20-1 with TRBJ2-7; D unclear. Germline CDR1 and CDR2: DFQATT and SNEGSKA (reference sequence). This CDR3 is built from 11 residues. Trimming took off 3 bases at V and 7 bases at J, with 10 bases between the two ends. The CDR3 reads CSASPAWEQYF. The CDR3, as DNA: TGCAGTGCTAGTCCGGCATGGGAGCAGTACTTC.

CDR3 region: CASSQGRGMSNQPQHF. The DNA of the CDR3 is TGCGCCAGCAGCCAAGGTAGGGGTATGAGCAATCAGCCCCAGCATTTT. J is TRBJ1-5 and V is TRBV4-1, with TRBD1 as a possible D gene (5 bases). The CDR3 covers 16 residues. The V end was cut by 1 base, the J end by 1 base, with 11 bases between. Per the germline V gene, CDR1 is MGHRA and CDR2 is YSYEKL.

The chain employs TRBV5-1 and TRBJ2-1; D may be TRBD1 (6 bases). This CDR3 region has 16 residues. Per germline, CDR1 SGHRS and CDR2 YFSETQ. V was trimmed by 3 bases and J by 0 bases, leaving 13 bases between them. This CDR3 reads CASSSSTGSSYNEQFF. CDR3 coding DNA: TGCGCCAGCAGCTCCTCAACAGGGAGCTCCTACAATGAGCAGTTCTTC.

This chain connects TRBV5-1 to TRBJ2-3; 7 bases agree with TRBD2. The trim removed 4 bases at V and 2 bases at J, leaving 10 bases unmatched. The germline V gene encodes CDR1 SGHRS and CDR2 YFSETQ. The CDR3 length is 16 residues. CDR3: CASSPGLLFPTDTQYF. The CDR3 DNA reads TGCGCCAGCAGCCCGGGACTATTATTCCCCACAGATACGCAGTATTTT.

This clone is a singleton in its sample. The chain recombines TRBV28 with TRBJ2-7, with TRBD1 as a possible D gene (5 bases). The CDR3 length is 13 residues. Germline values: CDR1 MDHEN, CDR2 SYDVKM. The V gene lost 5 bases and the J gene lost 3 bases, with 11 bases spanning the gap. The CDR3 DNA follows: TGTGCCAGCAGTCCCTCGGACATCTACGAGCAGTACTTC. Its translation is CASSPSDIYEQYF.

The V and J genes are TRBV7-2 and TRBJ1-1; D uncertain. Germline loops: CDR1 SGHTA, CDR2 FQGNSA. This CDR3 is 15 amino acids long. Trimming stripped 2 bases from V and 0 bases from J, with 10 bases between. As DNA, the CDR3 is TGTGCCAGCAGCTTATATCGGCTGGTGAACACTGAAGCTTTCTTT. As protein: CASSLYRLVNTEAFF.

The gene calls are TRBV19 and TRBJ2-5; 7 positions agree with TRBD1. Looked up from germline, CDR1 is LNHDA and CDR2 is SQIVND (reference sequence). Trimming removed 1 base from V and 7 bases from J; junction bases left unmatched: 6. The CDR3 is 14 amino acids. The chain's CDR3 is CASSIAEGAGTQYF. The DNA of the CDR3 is TGTGCCAGTAGTATAGCCGAGGGGGCTGGGACCCAGTACTTC.

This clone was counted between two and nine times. The CDR3 spells CASSLRGVGSPLHF. CDR3 coding DNA: TGTGCCAGCAGCCTCAGGGGAGTTGGATCACCCCTCCACTTT. The gene calls are TRBV6-5 and TRBJ1-6, with a possible D match to TRBD1 (6 bases). The CDR3 is 14 amino acids. The germline CDR1 and CDR2 sequences are MNHEY and SVGAGI. The ends were cut back, 6 bases at V and 10 bases at J, with 16 bases in the middle.

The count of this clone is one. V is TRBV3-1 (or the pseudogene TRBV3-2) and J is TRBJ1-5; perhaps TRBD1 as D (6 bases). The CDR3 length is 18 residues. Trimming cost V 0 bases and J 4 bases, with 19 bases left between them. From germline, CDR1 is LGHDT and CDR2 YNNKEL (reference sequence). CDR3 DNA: TGTGCCAGCAGCCAAGACAATATTGGTACAGGGCGGAATCAGCCCCAGCATTTT. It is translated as CASSQDNIGTGRNQPQHF.

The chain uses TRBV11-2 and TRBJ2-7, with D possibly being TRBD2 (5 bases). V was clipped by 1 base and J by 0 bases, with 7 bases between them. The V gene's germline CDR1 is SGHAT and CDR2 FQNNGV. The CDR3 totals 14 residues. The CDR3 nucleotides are TGTGCCAGCAGCTTAGGGGAGAGCTCCTACGAGCAGTACTTC. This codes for CASSLGESSYEQYF. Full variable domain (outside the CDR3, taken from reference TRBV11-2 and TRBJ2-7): EAGVAQSPRYKIIEKRQSVAFWCNPISGHATLYWYQQILGQGPKLLIQFQNNGVVDDSQLPKDRFSAERLKGVDSTLKIQPAKLEDSAVYLCASSLGESSYEQYFGPGTRLTVT.

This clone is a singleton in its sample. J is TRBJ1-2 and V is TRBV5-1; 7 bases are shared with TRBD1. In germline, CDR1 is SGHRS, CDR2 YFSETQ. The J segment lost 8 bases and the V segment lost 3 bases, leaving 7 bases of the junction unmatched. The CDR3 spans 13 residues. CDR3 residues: CASSSGQPAGYTF. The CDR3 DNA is TGCGCCAGCAGCTCGGGACAGCCGGCCGGCTACACCTTC.

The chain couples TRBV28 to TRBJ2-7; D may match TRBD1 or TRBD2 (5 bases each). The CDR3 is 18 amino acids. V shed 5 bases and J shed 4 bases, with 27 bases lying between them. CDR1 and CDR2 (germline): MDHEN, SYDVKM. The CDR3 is CASSHSIKLRGIVYEQYF. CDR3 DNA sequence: TGTGCCAGCAGTCACAGTATAAAGTTGAGGGGAATTGTATACGAGCAGTACTTC.